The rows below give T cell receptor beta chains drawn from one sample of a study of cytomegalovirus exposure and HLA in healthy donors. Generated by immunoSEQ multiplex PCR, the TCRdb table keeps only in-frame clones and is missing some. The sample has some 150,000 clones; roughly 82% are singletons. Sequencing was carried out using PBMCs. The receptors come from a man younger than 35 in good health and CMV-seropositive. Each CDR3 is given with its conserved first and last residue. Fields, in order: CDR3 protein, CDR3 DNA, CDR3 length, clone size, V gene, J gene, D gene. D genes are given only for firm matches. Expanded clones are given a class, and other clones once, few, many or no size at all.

cdr3_aa: CASSTDRGAYNEQFF
cdr3_nt: TGTGCCAGCAGCACGGACAGGGGAGCCTACAATGAGCAGTTCTTC
cdr3_length: 15
clone_size: few
v_call: TRBV7-9
j_call: TRBJ2-1
d_call: TRBD1

cdr3_aa: CASSIAGQGWNEQFF
cdr3_nt: TGTGCCAGTAGTATAGCCGGACAGGGCTGGAATGAGCAGTTCTTC
cdr3_length: 15
clone_size: NA
v_call: TRBV19
j_call: TRBJ2-1
d_call: TRBD1

cdr3_aa: CASSLIRDRTYEQYF
cdr3_nt: TGTGCCAGCAGCCTCATCCGGGACAGGACCTACGAGCAGTACTTC
cdr3_length: 15
clone_size: NA
v_call: TRBV11-2
j_call: TRBJ2-7
d_call: TRBD1

cdr3_aa: CASSLGGRLTDTQYF
cdr3_nt: TGTGCCAGCAGCTTAGGTGGGAGACTCACAGATACGCAGTATTTT
cdr3_length: 15
clone_size: NA
v_call: TRBV11-2
j_call: TRBJ2-3
d_call: NA

cdr3_aa: CASSLETGASTDTQYF
cdr3_nt: TGTGCCAGCAGCTTGGAGACAGGGGCCAGCACAGATACGCAGTATTTT
cdr3_length: 16
clone_size: NA
v_call: TRBV5-6
j_call: TRBJ2-3
d_call: TRBD1

cdr3_aa: CASSWDRGYEQYF
cdr3_nt: TGTGCCAGCAGTTGGGACAGGGGCTACGAGCAGTACTTC
cdr3_length: 13
clone_size: NA
v_call: TRBV2
j_call: TRBJ2-7
d_call: TRBD1

cdr3_aa: CASSRSGTNQVTTNEKLFF
cdr3_nt: TGTGCCAGCAGTCGCTCCGGGACAAATCAAGTTACAACTAATGAAAAACTGTTTTTT
cdr3_length: 19
clone_size: NA
v_call: TRBV7-9
j_call: TRBJ1-4
d_call: NA

cdr3_aa: CASTFWGLHNEQFF
cdr3_nt: TGTGCCAGCACCTTCTGGGGACTCCATAATGAGCAGTTCTTC
cdr3_length: 14
clone_size: NA
v_call: TRBV28
j_call: TRBJ2-1
d_call: NA

cdr3_aa: CASSPTGYYGYTF
cdr3_nt: TGCGCCAGCAGCCCGACAGGGTACTATGGCTACACCTTC
cdr3_length: 13
clone_size: NA
v_call: TRBV5-1
j_call: TRBJ1-2
d_call: TRBD1

cdr3_aa: CASSYGQGSYEQYF
cdr3_nt: TGTGCTAGCAGCTACGGACAGGGCTCCTACGAGCAGTACTTC
cdr3_length: 14
clone_size: few
v_call: TRBV7-7
j_call: TRBJ2-7
d_call: TRBD1

cdr3_aa: CASSSRGTNYGYTF
cdr3_nt: TGTGCCAGCAGTTCCAGGGGGACTAACTATGGCTACACCTTC
cdr3_length: 14
clone_size: NA
v_call: TRBV27
j_call: TRBJ1-2
d_call: TRBD1

cdr3_aa: CASCIEGVNEQFF
cdr3_nt: TGTGCCAGCTGTATAGAGGGCGTAAATGAGCAGTTCTTC
cdr3_length: 13
clone_size: NA
v_call: TRBV19
j_call: TRBJ2-1
d_call: NA

cdr3_aa: CASSEGDWTEKLFF
cdr3_nt: TGTGCCAGCAGTGAAGGGGACTGGACGGAAAAACTGTTTTTT
cdr3_length: 14
clone_size: NA
v_call: TRBV2
j_call: TRBJ1-4
d_call: NA

cdr3_aa: CSVDSGKKLFF
cdr3_nt: TGCAGCGTTGATTCGGGTAAAAAACTGTTTTTT
cdr3_length: 11
clone_size: NA
v_call: TRBV29-1
j_call: TRBJ1-4
d_call: NA

cdr3_aa: CASSLGLAGPGELFF
cdr3_nt: TGCGCCAGCAGCTTGGGACTAGCGGGTCCCGGGGAGCTGTTTTTT
cdr3_length: 15
clone_size: NA
v_call: TRBV5-1
j_call: TRBJ2-2
d_call: TRBD2

cdr3_aa: CASSSGSNTGELFF
cdr3_nt: TGTGCCAGCAGCTCCGGGAGTAACACCGGGGAGCTGTTTTTT
cdr3_length: 14
clone_size: NA
v_call: TRBV9
j_call: TRBJ2-2
d_call: NA

cdr3_aa: CASSSQTGSNTGELFF
cdr3_nt: TGTGCCAGCAGCTCCCAGACAGGTTCGAACACCGGGGAGCTGTTTTTT
cdr3_length: 16
clone_size: NA
v_call: TRBV11-2
j_call: TRBJ2-2
d_call: NA

cdr3_aa: CASSFDRSTDTQYF
cdr3_nt: TGTGCCAGCAGCTTTGACAGATCCACAGATACGCAGTATTTT
cdr3_length: 14
clone_size: NA
v_call: TRBV11-2
j_call: TRBJ2-3
d_call: NA

cdr3_aa: CASSLEPNTEAFF
cdr3_nt: TGCGCCAGCAGCTTGGAGCCGAACACTGAAGCTTTCTTT
cdr3_length: 13
clone_size: NA
v_call: TRBV5-1
j_call: TRBJ1-1
d_call: NA

cdr3_aa: CASSLLAVRTGGDGSHF
cdr3_nt: TGCGCCAGCAGCTTGCTAGCGGTCCGGACAGGGGGTGACGGGTCCCACTTC
cdr3_length: 17
clone_size: NA
v_call: TRBV5-1
j_call: TRBJ2-5
d_call: TRBD1

cdr3_aa: CASSPSGSTGEPQHF
cdr3_nt: TGTGCCAGCTCACCGTCAGGGTCCACAGGGGAGCCCCAGCATTTT
cdr3_length: 15
clone_size: NA
v_call: TRBV18
j_call: TRBJ1-5
d_call: TRBD1

cdr3_aa: CASGLAKDRGDYGYTF
cdr3_nt: TGTGCTAGTGGTTTGGCGAAGGACAGGGGTGACTATGGCTACACCTTC
cdr3_length: 16
clone_size: NA
v_call: TRBV12-5
j_call: TRBJ1-2
d_call: TRBD1

cdr3_aa: CASSLGGVLTEAFF
cdr3_nt: TGTGCCAGCAGCCTCGGGGGGGTTCTCACTGAAGCTTTCTTT
cdr3_length: 14
clone_size: NA
v_call: TRBV9
j_call: TRBJ1-1
d_call: NA

cdr3_aa: CASSRLRGDRGLGQPQHF
cdr3_nt: TGTGCCAGCAGCCGCCTTCGGGGGGACAGGGGGCTCGGACAGCCCCAGCATTTT
cdr3_length: 18
clone_size: few
v_call: TRBV13
j_call: TRBJ1-5
d_call: TRBD1

cdr3_aa: CASIRGSAGNTEAFF
cdr3_nt: TGTGCCAGCATCCGCGGGTCGGCAGGGAACACTGAAGCTTTCTTT
cdr3_length: 15
clone_size: NA
v_call: TRBV5-5
j_call: TRBJ1-1
d_call: NA

cdr3_aa: CASSSQARGNEKLFF
cdr3_nt: TGTGCCAGCAGTTCCCAGGCCAGGGGGAATGAAAAACTGTTTTTT
cdr3_length: 15
clone_size: NA
v_call: TRBV28
j_call: TRBJ1-4
d_call: TRBD1

cdr3_aa: CASRSGSYEQYF
cdr3_nt: TGTGCCAGCAGGTCAGGGTCCTACGAGCAGTACTTC
cdr3_length: 12
clone_size: once
v_call: TRBV27
j_call: TRBJ2-7
d_call: NA

cdr3_aa: CASSSRDRADETQYF
cdr3_nt: TGTGCCAGCAGTTCCCGGGACAGGGCGGACGAGACCCAGTACTTC
cdr3_length: 15
clone_size: NA
v_call: TRBV2
j_call: TRBJ2-5
d_call: TRBD1

cdr3_aa: CASSAWTSGRRDEQYF
cdr3_nt: TGTGCCAGCAGCGCGTGGACTAGCGGGAGAAGGGACGAGCAGTACTTC
cdr3_length: 16
clone_size: NA
v_call: TRBV21-1
j_call: TRBJ2-7
d_call: NA